Presented here are 15 T cell receptor beta chains from one specimen sequenced in a study of OX40 agonist ivuxolimab in advanced cancers. TCRdb's copy holds only in-frame clones and misses some; the assay was immunoSEQ multiplex PCR. The repertoire has 100,000 to 110,000 clones, around 93% of them found once; the top ten carry approximately 0.55%. The starting material was CD4+ or CD8+ T cells sorted from blood, obtained in a trial of the OX40 agonist ivuxolimab. All receptors come from an adult with an advanced solid tumor such as melanoma, head and neck, liver or kidney cancer.

The chain combines TRBV6-6 with TRBJ2-1, with D maybe TRBD2 (5 bases). From germline, CDR1 is MNHNY and CDR2 SVGAGI (reference sequence). The length of the CDR3 is 13 residues. CDR3 residues: CAFPSPPYNEQFF. The CDR3 nucleotides are TGTGCTTTCCCTAGCCCCCCCTACAATGAGCAGTTCTTC.

This chain connects TRBV9 to TRBJ2-2, with D possibly being TRBD1 (6 bases). Germline CDR1 reads SGDLS; CDR2 reads YYNGEE. The CDR3 runs to 16 residues. V was shortened by 4 bases and J by 1 base, with 14 bases between the two germline ends. As DNA, the CDR3 is TGTGCCAGCAGCACAAAGACAGGAATGAACACCGGGGAGCTGTTTTTT. Translating gives CASSTKTGMNTGELFF.

This clone was seen only a few times. The rearrangement links TRBV28 to TRBJ1-3; tentatively, D is TRBD1 (5 bases). V lost 3 bases and J lost 1, with 13 bases in between. CDR1 and CDR2 (germline): MDHEN, SYDVKM. The CDR3 has 16 amino acids. In DNA, the CDR3 is TGTGCCAGCAGTTTCGAGGGATGGGGGTCTGGAAACACCATATATTTT. This gives the protein CASSFEGWGSGNTIYF.

This chain joins TRBV19 and TRBJ2-1, with D possibly being TRBD2 (6 bases). CDR3 length: 15 residues. Trimming stripped 1 base from V and 7 bases from J, with 14 bases between. Germline assignment: CDR1 LNHDA and CDR2 SQIVND (reference sequence). CDR3 residues: CASSIVDGSMNEQFF. Written as DNA, the CDR3 is TGTGCCAGTAGTATAGTGGACGGGAGCATGAATGAGCAGTTCTTC.

The chain uses TRBV7-2 and TRBJ2-1, with D tentatively TRBD2 (6 bases). V lost 3 bases and J 9 bases, leaving 21 bases between the germline ends. The length of the CDR3 is 16 residues. Germline V gene sequence: CDR1 SGHTA, CDR2 FQGNSA. CDR3 coding DNA: TGTGCCAGCAGCTTTTCTCTGGGACTCGGACGGTTTGAGCAGTTCTTC. As protein: CASSFSLGLGRFEQFF.

The gene calls are TRBV27 and TRBJ2-7, with 7 bases that match TRBD2. This CDR3 has 14 amino acids. J gave up 2 bases and V 5 bases, and 6 bases lay outside the gene matches. The germline V gene has CDR1 MNHEY and CDR2 SMNVEV (reference sequence). CDR3 coding DNA: TGTGCCAGCAGTCCCTTTGGGACTACCTACGAGCAGTACTTC. Protein sequence: CASSPFGTTYEQYF.

This sequence joins TRBV21-1 and TRBJ1-5. TRBV21-1 constitutes a pseudogene. This CDR3 has 15 residues. CDR3 residues: CASSPRSRINQPQHF. For the CDR3, the DNA is TGTGCCAGCAGCCCCAGAAGCCGTATCAATCAGCCCCAGCATTTT.

The chain carries TRBV28 and TRBJ1-2; perhaps TRBD1 as D (5 bases). Germline loops: CDR1 MDHEN, CDR2 SYDVKM. This CDR3 has 13 residues. Trimming removed 6 bases at V and 4 bases at J, with 12 bases between. CDR3 nucleotides: TGTGCCAGCAGGCACCGAGGGGTCTATGGCTACACCTTC. This codes for CASRHRGVYGYTF.

This chain connects TRBV18 to TRBJ1-2; possible D gene TRBD1, 6 bases. Trimming removed 3 bases from V and 2 bases from J, with 13 bases in between. The V gene's germline CDR1 is KGHSH and CDR2 LQKENI. CDR3 length: 15 amino acids. CDR3 coding DNA: TGTGCCAGCTCACCGAACAGGGACTTAAACTATGGCTACACCTTC. The encoded protein is CASSPNRDLNYGYTF.

The chain employs TRBV11-3 and TRBJ1-2, with 7 bases that match TRBD1. J lost 3 bases, V lost 5 bases, and 9 bases had no gene match. The germline V gene has CDR1 SGHNT and CDR2 YENEEA. CDR3 size: 15 residues. Here the CDR3 reads CASSSEGGQDYGYTF. The CDR3 nucleotides are TGTGCCAGCAGCAGCGAGGGTGGACAGGACTATGGCTACACCTTC.

This clone is a singleton in its sample. At one of its ends the junction is not consistent with the germline gene, which may arise from a read error. The rearrangement uses TRBV28 and TRBJ2-4; 8 positions match TRBD1. Per germline, CDR1 MDHEN and CDR2 SYDVKM. The CDR3 contains 13 residues. The CDR3 sequence is CASSSFPGTGGGF. Here the CDR3 DNA reads TGTGCCAGCAGTTCTTTCCCTGGGACAGGAGGGGGATTC.

This clone was recorded once. The CDR3 here is CASSLRDTTNEKLFF. The CDR3 region has the DNA TGTGCCAGCAGCTTACGAGATACAACTAATGAAAAACTGTTTTTT. This rearrangement joins TRBV5-4 to TRBJ1-4; D gene unclear. V was shortened by 2 bases and J by 0 bases, with 8 bases between the two germline ends. This CDR3 has 15 amino acids. Germline-derived CDR1 and CDR2 are SGHNT and YYREEE (reference sequence).

The chain combines TRBV5-1 with TRBJ2-3; D tentatively fits TRBD1 or TRBD2 (5 bases each). Germline CDR1 reads SGHRS; CDR2 reads YFSETQ. V lost 2 bases to trimming and J lost 0 bases, with 10 bases between them. This CDR3 is 15 amino acids long. CDR3 amino acids: CASSFRDGSTDTQYF. For the CDR3, the DNA is TGCGCCAGCAGCTTCAGGGACGGAAGCACAGATACGCAGTATTTT.

The chain carries TRBV7-9 and TRBJ1-3; D unresolved. The CDR3 covers 15 residues. Germline lookup yields CDR1 SEHNR and CDR2 FQNEAQ (reference sequence). Trimming pared 3 bases from V and 0 bases from J, leaving 9 bases between. The CDR3 DNA is TGTGCCAGCAGCTTTCTCCAGGCCTCTGGAAACACCATATATTTT. Translation gives CASSFLQASGNTIYF.

The chain combines TRBV28 with TRBJ2-5; 14 nucleotides align to TRBD2. The V and J ends lost 4 bases and 5 bases, in that order; junction bases with no gene match: 6. The CDR3 runs 16 residues. The germline V gene has CDR1 MDHEN and CDR2 SYDVKM. The CDR3 protein is CASSYRLAGGLETQYF. The CDR3 DNA sequence: TGTGCCAGCAGTTATAGACTAGCGGGAGGGCTGGAGACCCAGTACTTC.